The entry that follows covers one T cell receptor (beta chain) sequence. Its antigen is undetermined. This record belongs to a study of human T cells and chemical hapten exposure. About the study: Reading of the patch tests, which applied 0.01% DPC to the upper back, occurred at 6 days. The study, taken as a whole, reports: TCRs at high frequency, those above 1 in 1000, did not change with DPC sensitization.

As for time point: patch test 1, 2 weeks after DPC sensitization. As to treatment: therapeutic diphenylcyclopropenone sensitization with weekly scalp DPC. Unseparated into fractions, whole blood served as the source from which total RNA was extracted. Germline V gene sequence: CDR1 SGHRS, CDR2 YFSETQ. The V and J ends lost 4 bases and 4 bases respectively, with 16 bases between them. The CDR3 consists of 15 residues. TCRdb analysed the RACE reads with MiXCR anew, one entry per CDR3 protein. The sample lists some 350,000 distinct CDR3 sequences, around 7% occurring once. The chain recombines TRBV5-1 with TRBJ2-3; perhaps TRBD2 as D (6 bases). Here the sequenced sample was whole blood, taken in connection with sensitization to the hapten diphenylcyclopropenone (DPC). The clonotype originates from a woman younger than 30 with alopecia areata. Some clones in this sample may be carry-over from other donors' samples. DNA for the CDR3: TGCGCCAGCAGCCCAACTAGCAGATTCGCAGATACGCAGTATTTT. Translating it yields CASSPTSRFADTQYF.